This T cell receptor (beta chain) derives from a study of cytomegalovirus exposure and HLA in healthy donors. V was trimmed by 5 bases and J by 0 bases, leaving 13 bases between them. The CDR3 has 16 residues. Germline V gives CDR1 SGHAT, CDR2 FQNNGV. 60 Vbeta and 13 Jbeta primers were used in PCR. Repertoires were generated with immunoSEQ multiplex PCR, while TCRdb's copy carries only in-frame clones and drops some. The table includes 60,000 or so clones, more than 80% detected once. The clonotype was recovered from a man aged 25-45 years in good health and CMV-seropositive. The chain couples TRBV11-2 to TRBJ2-2; possible D gene TRBD1, 6 bases. The sample comprised PBMCs. CDR3 region: CASSDQGTTNTGELFF. CDR3 sequence (DNA): TGTGCCAGCAGCGATCAGGGGACAACGAACACCGGGGAGCTGTTTTTT.